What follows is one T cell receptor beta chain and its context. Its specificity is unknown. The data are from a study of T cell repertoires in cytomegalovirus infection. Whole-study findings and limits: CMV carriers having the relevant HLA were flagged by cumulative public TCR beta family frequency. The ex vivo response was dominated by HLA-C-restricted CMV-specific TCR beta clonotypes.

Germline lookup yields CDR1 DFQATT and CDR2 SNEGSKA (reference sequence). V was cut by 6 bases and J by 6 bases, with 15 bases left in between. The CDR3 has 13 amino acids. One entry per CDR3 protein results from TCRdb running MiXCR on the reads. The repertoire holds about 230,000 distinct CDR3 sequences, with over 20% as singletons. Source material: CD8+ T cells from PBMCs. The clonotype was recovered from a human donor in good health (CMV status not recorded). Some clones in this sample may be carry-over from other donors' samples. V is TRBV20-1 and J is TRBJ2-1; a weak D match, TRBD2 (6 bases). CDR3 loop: CSARRGNSNEQFF. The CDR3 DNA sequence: TGCAGTGCCCGGCGGGGCAATAGCAATGAGCAGTTCTTC.